One and the same sample provided the 19 T cell receptor beta chains below, sequenced in a study of T cells in localized non-small cell lung cancer. The table came from immunoSEQ multiplex PCR; TCRdb's copy has only in-frame clones and leaves some out. The repertoire has 15,000 to 20,000 clones, roughly 87% of them found once; the top ten carry 30%. Material: peripheral blood, obtained before any cancer treatment. All receptors derive from a male donor at least 60 years old with stage I lung adenocarcinoma.

The rearrangement uses TRBV19 and TRBJ2-7; 8 bases are shared with TRBD1. From germline, CDR1 is LNHDA and CDR2 SQIVND (reference sequence). Germline trimming cut 4 bases from V and 1 base from J; bases unmatched to any gene: 18. This CDR3 region has 19 residues. This chain's CDR3 is CASSTGLLDRGFRSYEQYF. The CDR3 DNA reads TGTGCCAGTAGTACCGGGCTCCTCGACAGGGGTTTTCGGTCCTACGAGCAGTACTTC.

V usage is TRBV10-3 and J usage is TRBJ1-2; tentatively, D is TRBD1 (6 bases). CDR3 length: 13 residues. Between the trimmed V and J ends, which lost 6 bases and 8 bases, there was a span of 16 bases. Germline V gene sequence: CDR1 ENHRY, CDR2 SYGVKD. CDR3: CAISMTGDPGYTF. The CDR3, as DNA: TGTGCCATCAGCATGACAGGAGATCCGGGCTACACCTTC.

The chain is built from TRBV2 and TRBJ1-2; 10 positions agree with TRBD1. The ends lost 7 bases at V and 4 bases at J; junction bases unmatched: 6. This CDR3 spans 14 amino acids. In germline, CDR1 is SNHLY, CDR2 FYNNEI. The CDR3 sequence is CASKGTGAGYGYTF. The CDR3 region has the DNA TGTGCCAGCAAGGGGACAGGGGCTGGCTATGGCTACACCTTC.

This clone showed up just once. The V gene is TRBV19, the J gene TRBJ2-7; 10 nucleotides match TRBD1. The CDR3 has 13 residues. With V trimmed by 6 bases and J by 7 bases, 6 bases remained unmatched. CDR1 is LNHDA, CDR2 SQIVND, per germline (reference sequence). The CDR3 bases are TGTGCCAGTAGGGGGGACAGGGGTGAAGAGCAGTACTTC. As protein: CASRGDRGEEQYF.

Only a few counts were recorded for this clone. This chain joins TRBV5-4 and TRBJ2-3; D is unclear. Germline V gives CDR1 SGHNT, CDR2 YYREEE (reference sequence). Trimming cost V 0 bases and J 0 bases, with 11 bases left between them. This CDR3 has 16 residues. The CDR3 sequence: CASSLAGKSSTDTQYF. CDR3 DNA: TGTGCCAGCAGCTTGGCCGGAAAGTCTAGCACAGATACGCAGTATTTT.

About this clone itself: The junction and the germline gene differ at one end; a read error may be behind it. This rearrangement joins TRBV13 to TRBJ2-1; 11 bases agree with TRBD2. This CDR3 is built from 12 residues. Germline V CDR1 and CDR2: PRHDT, FYEKMQ (reference sequence). This CDR3 is CASSLGLAGGLF. The CDR3 nucleotides are TGTGCCAGCAGCTTAGGCCTAGCGGGGGGTCTCTTC.

This clone appeared a few times. This chain uses TRBV27 with TRBJ2-3; 10 bases fit TRBD1. Germline assignment: CDR1 MNHEY and CDR2 SMNVEV (reference sequence). The J segment lost 3 bases and the V segment lost 8 bases, leaving 11 bases of the junction unmatched. This CDR3 contains 16 residues. In DNA, the CDR3 is TGTGCCAGCCGTCCCCGGGACAGGGGAAGGACAGATACGCAGTATTTT. Translated: CASRPRDRGRTDTQYF.

V is TRBV5-1 and J is TRBJ2-5; TRBD1 matches 8 bases. The CDR3 covers 15 residues. The germline V gene encodes CDR1 SGHRS and CDR2 YFSETQ. V was pared by 3 bases and J by 2 bases, with 6 bases of the junction left unmatched. The CDR3, as DNA: TGCGCCAGCAGCTGGGGGACAGGCCTTCAAGAGACCCAGTACTTC. Translating gives CASSWGTGLQETQYF.

The chain employs TRBV5-3 and TRBJ1-5; TRBD1 agrees at 7 bases. TRBV5-3 has ORF status, its function being uncertain. Trimming removed 4 bases from V and 0 bases from J; junction bases left unmatched: 7. This CDR3 region has 16 residues. The CDR3, as DNA: TGTGCCAGAAGCCCGACAGGGAGATATAGCAATCAGCCCCAGCATTTT. This gives the protein CARSPTGRYSNQPQHF.

The chain has TRBV11-3 and TRBJ2-5, with 16 bases that match TRBD2. CDR3 length: 16 residues. Germline CDR1 SGHNT, CDR2 YENEEA. Germline trimming cut 5 bases from V and 5 bases from J; bases unmatched to any gene: 5. The CDR3 loop is CASSGGTSGRDETQYF. The DNA of the CDR3 is TGTGCCAGCAGCGGAGGGACTAGCGGGAGGGATGAGACCCAGTACTTC.

This rearrangement joins TRBV21-1 to TRBJ2-7; the table's D call of TRBD1 was not tested on the DNA. TRBV21-1 is flagged as a pseudogene. CDR3 length equals 16 residues. Here the CDR3 reads CASSKAPGHGYPEQYF. The DNA for the CDR3 is TGTGCCAGCAGCAAAGCCCCGGGACATGGGTATCCCGAGCAGTACTTC.

The chain recombines TRBV7-2 with TRBJ2-7, with D possibly matching TRBD1 (6 bases). Germline V gene lookup returns CDR1 SGHTA and CDR2 FQGNSA. This CDR3 region has 14 residues. Trimming removed 0 bases at V and 8 bases at J, with 14 bases between. CDR3 in amino acids: CASSLARGIGKQYF. The CDR3 DNA reads as TGTGCCAGCAGCTTAGCCAGGGGAATCGGCAAGCAGTACTTC.

The J gene is TRBJ2-7, the V gene TRBV9, with TRBD1 matching 10 bases. The CDR3 extends over 15 amino acids. V lost 4 bases and J lost 6; bases outside the gene matches: 10. The germline CDR1 and CDR2 sequences are SGDLS and YYNGEE. The CDR3: CASSPAGTGVGEQYF. The CDR3 coding sequence is TGTGCCAGCAGCCCGGCCGGGACAGGGGTAGGCGAGCAGTACTTC. Drawing the rest from reference TRBV9 and TRBJ2-7, the complete variable domain is DSGVTQTPKHLITATGQRVTLRCSPRSGDLSVYWYQQSLDQGLQFLIQYYNGEERAKGNILERFSAQQFPDLHSELNLSSLELGDSALYFCASSPAGTGVGEQYFGPGTRLTVT.

The J gene is TRBJ2-5, the V gene TRBV7-6; 7 bases map to TRBD2. Germline lookup yields CDR1 SGHVS and CDR2 FNYEAQ. V lost 6 bases, J lost 7 bases, and 17 bases stayed unmatched. The CDR3 extends over 16 amino acids. The CDR3 is CASSIAPPERDVTQYF. In DNA form, the CDR3 reads TGTGCCAGCAGTATAGCCCCCCCCGAGCGGGATGTGACCCAGTACTTC.

The chain uses TRBV6-6 and TRBJ2-3; D might be TRBD2 (6 bases). V shed 5 bases and J shed 3 bases, with 18 bases lying between them. Germline lookup yields CDR1 MNHNY and CDR2 SVGAGI (reference sequence). The CDR3 spans 16 residues. The CDR3 loop reads CASSPPGTQWTDTQYF. CDR3 bases: TGTGCCAGCAGTCCTCCTGGGACTCAGTGGACAGATACGCAGTATTTT.

In its sample, this clone was seen once. DNA for the CDR3: TGTGCTAGTGGTTTGGGGGGACCGACAGATACGCAGTATTTT. This encodes CASGLGGPTDTQYF. The rearrangement uses TRBV12-5 and TRBJ2-3; either TRBD1 or TRBD2 may fit D (5 bases each). This CDR3 is built from 14 residues. The ends were cut back, 1 base at V and 3 bases at J, with 8 bases in the middle. CDR1 is LGHNT, CDR2 FRNRAP, per germline.

This chain joins TRBV5-3 and TRBJ2-7, with D tentatively TRBD1 (5 bases). TRBV5-3 is reported as an ORF; its role is uncertain. This CDR3 has 11 amino acids. V was trimmed by 7 bases and J by 2 bases, leaving 7 bases between them. Written as DNA, the CDR3 is TGTGCCAGAGGGGCCCCCTACGAGCAGTACTTC. Protein: CARGAPYEQYF.

In regard to this clone: At one end, the junction sequence differs from germline, possibly due to a read error. The V call is TRBV10-3, the J call TRBJ2-2; D is unclear. Germline values: CDR1 ENHRY, CDR2 SYGVKD. This CDR3 is 12 amino acids long. CDR3 loop: CASSYISGELFF. The CDR3 DNA reads as TGTGCCAGCAGTTACATCTCCGGGGAGCTGTTTTTT.

The chain has TRBV4-1 and TRBJ2-2; weak D call: TRBD1 (7 bases). Germline-derived CDR1 and CDR2 are MGHRA and YSYEKL. The CDR3 runs 14 residues. Trimming left V 6 bases short and J 6 bases short, with 14 bases between. CDR3 bases: TGCGCCAGCAGGCGGGACAGAAACGCCGGGGAGCTGTTTTTT. Its translation: CASRRDRNAGELFF.